This T cell receptor (beta chain) was found in a study of cytomegalovirus exposure and HLA in healthy donors. Study outcomes and limitations: According to reports, the classifier identified cytomegalovirus status with high specificity and sensitivity. An assumption of roughly uniform sequencing depth across donors underlay the presence/absence analyses.

This clone turned up a few times. The antigen is unknown. V was pared by 3 bases and J by 2 bases, with 2 bases between. CDR1 and CDR2 (germline): MDHEN, SYDVKM. The CDR3 has 11 residues. In the PCR, 60 Vbeta and 13 Jbeta primers were used. Data came from immunoSEQ multiplex PCR; TCRdb stores just in-frame clones and leaves some out. This sample carries 140,000 to 150,000 clones, around 75% of them seen once, and the ten largest clones take around 7%. The clonotype was recovered from a man aged 25 to 40 in good health and CMV-seronegative. Sequences were obtained from PBMCs. The chain uses TRBV28 and TRBJ2-7; the D is unclear. The CDR3 here is CASSFTYEQYF. The DNA for the CDR3 is TGTGCCAGCAGTTTCACCTACGAGCAGTACTTC.